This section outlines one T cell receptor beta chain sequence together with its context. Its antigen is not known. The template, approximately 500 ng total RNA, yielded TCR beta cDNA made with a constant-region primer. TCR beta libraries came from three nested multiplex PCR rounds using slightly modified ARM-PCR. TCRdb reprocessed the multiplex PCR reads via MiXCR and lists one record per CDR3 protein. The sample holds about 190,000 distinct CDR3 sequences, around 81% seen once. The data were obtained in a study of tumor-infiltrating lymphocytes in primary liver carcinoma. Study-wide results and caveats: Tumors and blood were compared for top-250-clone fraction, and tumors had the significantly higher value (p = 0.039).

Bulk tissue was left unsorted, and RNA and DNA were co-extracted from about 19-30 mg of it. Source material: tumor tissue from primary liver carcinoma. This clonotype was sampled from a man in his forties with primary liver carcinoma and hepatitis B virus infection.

The chain's CDR3 is CATSASGGTDTQYF. CDR3 bases: TGTGCCACCAGTGCCTCGGGAGGAACAGATACGCAGTATTTT. The gene calls are TRBV24-1 and TRBJ2-3, with 7 bases that match TRBD2. Germline trimming cut 5 bases from V and 3 bases from J; bases unmatched to any gene: 4. This CDR3 comprises 14 residues. Germline V gene data show CDR1 as KGHDR and CDR2 as SFDVKD.